This T cell receptor (beta chain) comes out of a study of blood T cell repertoires in COVID-19. Study information: COVID-19 samples collected from the United States, Italy and Spain covered acute and convalescent phases. In each case, the material was cDNA or gDNA derived from T cells, B-cell-depleted T cells, or PBMCs.

This clone was picked up one time. CDR3 length: 15 amino acids. Germline CDR1 LGHNA, CDR2 YSLEER. V lost 3 bases, J lost 2 bases, and 3 bases stayed unmatched. Original processing notes: Reference gene primer amplification yielded estimated nucleated cell counts. Data came from immunoSEQ multiplex PCR; TCRdb stores just in-frame clones and leaves some out. V and J calls and clone size come straight from that table; D and trimming were deduced from the DNA. The sample includes about 140,000 clones, around 73% of them seen just once. The chain recombines TRBV4-3 with TRBJ1-2, with 10 bases identical to TRBD1. The specimen sequenced was peripheral blood. The receptor was derived from a man aged 60-69 years who had recovered from COVID-19. The CDR3 is CASSQDRGVNYGYTF. The CDR3 region has the DNA TGCGCCAGCAGCCAGGACAGGGGGGTCAACTATGGCTACACCTTC.